What follows is one T cell receptor beta chain and its context. The antigen is unknown. These data belong to a study of T cells expressing NK-cell markers. Study information: Seven of the eight sequenced donors were HCMV-seropositive; one was seronegative.

Germline V gene lookup returns CDR1 LGHNA and CDR2 YSLEER. CDR3 length equals 16 residues. TCRdb reworked the 5' RACE reads into one entry per CDR3 protein, no DNA. This sample's table reports 500,000 to 700,000 distinct CDR3 sequences. Study findings and constraints: HCMV specificity of the expanded NKG2C+ T cell clones stayed unclear. The share of CD8+ T cells held by dominant NKG2C+ clonotypes was about 1.0-7.5% in about six donors.

The rearrangement uses TRBV4-3 and TRBJ2-2; there is no DNA to check the TCRdb D call of TRBD1. The sample taken for sequencing was blood T cells: a sorted CD56 or NKG2C T cell subset, CD4+ or CD8+ T cells, or bulk PBMC T cells (not recorded which). This TCR came from a young man in good health. CDR3 protein: CASSPIWGEITGELFF.